A single sample is the source of the 25 T cell receptor beta chains below, sequenced in a study of early stage breast cancer tumors. Clones were sequenced by immunoSEQ multiplex PCR, and TCRdb holds only the in-frame ones, with some missing. The sample yields 9,000 to 10,000 clones, 64% seen once. The specimen sequenced was breast tumor tissue. Receptor source: a person aged 55 to 75 with breast cancer.

This chain uses TRBV5-1 with TRBJ2-3; weak D call: TRBD2 (5 bases). Germline V CDR1 and CDR2: SGHRS, YFSETQ. CDR3 length: 16 amino acids. V was clipped by 6 bases and J by 2 bases, with 19 bases between them. The CDR3 bases are TGCGCCAGCACCCAGTTTAGCGTTACGCACACAGATACGCAGTATTTT. Its translation: CASTQFSVTHTDTQYF.

The chain combines TRBV19 with TRBJ2-7; D is possibly TRBD2 (6 bases). V was pared by 4 bases and J by 2 bases, with 18 bases between. CDR3 length equals 16 residues. Germline assignment: CDR1 LNHDA and CDR2 SQIVND (reference sequence). The CDR3 here is CASSRGPGLTAYEQYF. CDR3 sequence (DNA): TGTGCCAGTAGTAGAGGCCCGGGACTGACCGCCTACGAGCAGTACTTC.

CDR3 coding DNA: TGTGCCAGCAGCAAAACTGGGGGGGACCGCAATCAGCCCCAGCATTTT. This codes for CASSKTGGDRNQPQHF. The chain uses TRBV21-1 and TRBJ1-5. TRBV21-1 is reported as a pseudogene. The CDR3 totals 16 residues.

This clone has just a few counts. This chain links TRBV2 with TRBJ1-3; D is possibly TRBD1 (5 bases). This CDR3 has 14 amino acids. V was cut by 6 bases and J by 0 bases, with 9 bases left in between. Germline CDR1 is SNHLY and CDR2 is FYNNEI. The CDR3: CASRTGYSGNTIYF. The CDR3 coding sequence is TGTGCCAGCAGAACAGGCTACTCTGGAAACACCATATATTTT.

The gene calls are TRBV28 and TRBJ2-7; TRBD1 matches at 9 bases. J was trimmed by 2 bases and V by 6 bases; bases with no gene match: 5. Germline V CDR1 and CDR2: MDHEN, SYDVKM. The CDR3 is made up of 14 amino acids. The CDR3 region has the DNA TGTGCCAGCAGGGGGACAGGGTCCACCTACGAGCAGTACTTC. This encodes CASRGTGSTYEQYF.

The chain has TRBV9 and TRBJ2-1; 12 bases align to TRBD2. CDR1 is SGDLS and CDR2 is YYNGEE in the germline V gene. CDR3 length equals 16 residues. J gave up 10 bases and V 3 bases, and 11 bases lay outside the gene matches. The CDR3 DNA reads as TGTGCCAGCAGCGCCGCCTTCAGGACTAGCGGGGACGAGCAGTTCTTC. Translation: CASSAAFRTSGDEQFF. Full variable domain (remainder filled in from reference TRBV9 and TRBJ2-1): DSGVTQTPKHLITATGQRVTLRCSPRSGDLSVYWYQQSLDQGLQFLIQYYNGEERAKGNILERFSAQQFPDLHSELNLSSLELGDSALYFCASSAAFRTSGDEQFFGPGTRLTVL.

The V call is TRBV6-1, the J call TRBJ1-2, with D possibly being TRBD1 (6 bases). Germline V gene data show CDR1 as MNHNS and CDR2 as SASEGT. The V end lost 7 bases, the J end lost 4 bases, and 19 bases lay between the germline ends. This CDR3 is 15 amino acids long. DNA of the CDR3: TGTGCCAGCAACAGGGCTGAGGGCACGGTCTATGGCTACACCTTC. It codes for CASNRAEGTVYGYTF.

This chain uses TRBV6-5 with TRBJ2-7, with a weak D call TRBD1 (6 bases). The germline V gene has CDR1 MNHEY and CDR2 SVGAGI. The V end was cut by 2 bases, the J end by 7 bases, with 15 bases between. CDR3 length equals 14 residues. The DNA of the CDR3 is TGTGCCAGCAGTTACGAGGCAGGGGTGAGGGAGCAGTACTTC. It codes for CASSYEAGVREQYF.

The rearrangement links TRBV5-1 to TRBJ1-4; a possible D gene is TRBD1 (5 bases). CDR3 length: 18 amino acids. Germline CDR1 SGHRS, CDR2 YFSETQ. With 4 bases removed from V and 0 bases from J, the gap between germline ends came to 19 bases. The CDR3 sequence is CASSAAAIDSPTNEKLFF. CDR3 coding DNA: TGCGCCAGCAGCGCGGCCGCTATAGACAGTCCAACTAATGAAAAACTGTTTTTT.

This rearrangement joins TRBV6-4 to TRBJ1-2, with D possibly being TRBD1 (5 bases). The V end was cut by 2 bases, the J end by 2 bases, with 12 bases between. CDR3 length: 15 amino acids. Germline CDR1 MRHNA, CDR2 SNTAGT. The DNA for the CDR3 is TGTGCCAGCAGTGACCCGGGCCGGGGGAACTATGGCTACACCTTC. Protein: CASSDPGRGNYGYTF.

Concerning this clone: This sample includes further DNA sequences coding for the same CDR3. The rearrangement uses TRBV6-5 and TRBJ1-3, with 7 bases identical to TRBD1. Per the germline V gene, CDR1 is MNHEY and CDR2 is SVGAGI. The CDR3 is 12 residues long. Trimming took 6 bases from V and 4 from J; bases not matched to a gene: 0. CDR3: CASRGQGNTIYF. The CDR3, as DNA: TGTGCCAGCAGGGGACAGGGAAACACCATATATTTT.

This chain connects TRBV28 to TRBJ2-1; a possible D gene is TRBD2 (5 bases). Germline V lookup: CDR1 MDHEN, CDR2 SYDVKM. This CDR3 spans 15 amino acids. The V gene lost 7 bases and the J gene lost 0 bases, with 13 bases spanning the gap. The CDR3 loop is CASMRRTSSYNEQFF. In DNA form, the CDR3 reads TGTGCCAGCATGAGGAGGACCAGCTCCTACAATGAGCAGTTCTTC.

The rearrangement joins TRBV6-5 to TRBJ2-2; D might be TRBD2 (6 bases). Trimming took 6 bases from V and 5 from J, leaving 16 bases between them. Germline CDR1 reads MNHEY; CDR2 reads SVGAGI. The CDR3 has 15 amino acids. The CDR3 loop reads CASRPTAGRTGELFF. As DNA, the CDR3 is TGTGCCAGCAGGCCGACGGCAGGGAGGACCGGGGAGCTGTTTTTT.

This rearrangement joins TRBV19 to TRBJ2-1; D call uncertain. The CDR3 length is 15 residues. Germline V lookup: CDR1 LNHDA, CDR2 SQIVND (reference sequence). V was shortened by 5 bases and J by 2 bases, with 13 bases between the two germline ends. The CDR3 region has the DNA TGTGCCAGTAGTCTCTCCCCCTATCCCTACAATGAGCAGTTCTTC. Protein: CASSLSPYPYNEQFF. The full variable domain, with the rest looked up from reference TRBV19 and TRBJ2-1, is DGGITQSPKYLFRKEGQNVTLSCEQNLNHDAMYWYRQDPGQGLRLIYYSQIVNDFQKGDIAEGYSVSREKKESFPLTVTSAQKNPTAFYLCASSLSPYPYNEQFFGPGTRLTVL.

The rearrangement joins TRBV9 to TRBJ1-1; D gene uncertain. The germline V gene encodes CDR1 SGDLS and CDR2 YYNGEE. There are 15 residues in the CDR3. The germline V and J ends were trimmed by 3 bases and 2 bases, with 14 bases remaining between them. The DNA of the CDR3 is TGTGCCAGCAGCGCCCGGGAGAGGCCCAACACTGAAGCTTTCTTT. Its protein product is CASSARERPNTEAFF. Full variable domain (missing parts from reference TRBV9 and TRBJ1-1): DSGVTQTPKHLITATGQRVTLRCSPRSGDLSVYWYQQSLDQGLQFLIQYYNGEERAKGNILERFSAQQFPDLHSELNLSSLELGDSALYFCASSARERPNTEAFFGQGTRLTVV.

This clone was picked up a small number of times. With a far larger clone one base away, a read error is the likely cause. This rearrangement joins TRBV4-2 to TRBJ1-5; 8 nucleotides align to TRBD1. CDR3 size: 14 residues. Germline lookup yields CDR1 LGHNA and CDR2 YNFKEQ. Trimming cost V 3 bases and J 9 bases; bases outside gene matches: 7. Written as DNA, the CDR3 is TGTGCCAGCAGCCAGGGACAGGACAGGCGGCCCCAGCATTTT. Translation: CASSQGQDRRPQHF.

V gene TRBV20-1 combines with J gene TRBJ1-1; D ambiguous. CDR1 is DFQATT, CDR2 SNEGSKA, per germline (reference sequence). The germline V and J ends were trimmed by 5 bases and 5 bases, with 9 bases remaining between them. The CDR3 runs to 11 residues. In DNA form, the CDR3 reads TGCAGTGCTCCAATAAGGACTGAAGCTTTCTTT. Protein: CSAPIRTEAFF.

Sample share makes this clone medium-sized. The V gene is TRBV6-5, the J gene TRBJ2-7; TRBD2 aligns across 11 bases. This CDR3 is built from 14 residues. Per germline, CDR1 MNHEY and CDR2 SVGAGI. The J segment lost 3 bases and the V segment lost 2 bases, leaving 0 bases of the junction unmatched. CDR3 sequence: CASSYGTSGYEQYF. CDR3 DNA sequence: TGTGCCAGCAGTTACGGGACTAGCGGCTACGAGCAGTACTTC.

This clone is large. The rearrangement joins TRBV28 to TRBJ1-3; no definite D call. From germline, CDR1 is MDHEN and CDR2 SYDVKM. CDR3 length equals 13 residues. V was cut by 8 bases and J by 4 bases, with 12 bases left in between. CDR3 in amino acids: CASHQTPGNTIYF. CDR3 coding DNA: TGTGCCAGCCATCAAACCCCCGGAAACACCATATATTTT.

The rearrangement links TRBV4-2 to TRBJ2-7, with 12 bases identical to TRBD2. Germline CDR1 LGHNA, CDR2 YNFKEQ. This CDR3 region has 17 residues. The V gene end was trimmed by 1 base and the J gene end by 1 base; junction bases not matched to a gene: 5. DNA of the CDR3: TGTGCCAGCAGCCAAGGGACTAGCGGGGAAATTTCCTACGAGCAGTACTTC. Amino acids: CASSQGTSGEISYEQYF.

This clone has only one observation. The chain couples TRBV5-4 to TRBJ2-6, with TRBD1 matching 7 bases. V shed 5 bases and J 6 bases; nucleotides not matched to a gene: 5. There are 14 residues in the CDR3. Germline CDR1 and CDR2: SGHNT and YYREEE (reference sequence). CDR3 coding DNA: TGTGCCAGCAGGAGAGGGGGCGCGGCCAACGTCCTGACTTTC. Protein sequence: CASRRGGAANVLTF.

The chain carries TRBV6-1 and TRBJ2-7, with TRBD1 as a possible D gene (7 bases). CDR3 length: 15 amino acids. The V end was cut by 6 bases, the J end by 1 base, with 16 bases between. Germline CDR1 reads MNHNS; CDR2 reads SASEGT. The CDR3 is CASRRDRIKSYEQYF. CDR3 nucleotide sequence: TGTGCCAGCAGGCGGGACAGAATAAAATCCTACGAGCAGTACTTC.

This clone has only a few counts. The chain carries TRBV2 and TRBJ1-4, with D unresolved. Germline CDR1 reads SNHLY; CDR2 reads FYNNEI. V was pared by 3 bases and J by 8 bases, with 10 bases between. The CDR3 contains 13 residues. The CDR3 DNA reads as TGTGCCAGCAGTGACAGGCTGGGGGAAAAACTGTTTTTT. Its translation is CASSDRLGEKLFF.

This clone was observed a handful of times. The rearrangement links TRBV6-6 to TRBJ1-1; D remains unclear. The CDR3 is made up of 13 amino acids. The V and J ends lost 7 bases and 7 bases respectively, with 16 bases between them. The germline V gene encodes CDR1 MNHNY and CDR2 SVGAGI (reference sequence). The CDR3 DNA sequence: TGTGCCAGCACTAACAGCCCTCGGGGTGAAGCTTTCTTT. It translates to CASTNSPRGEAFF.

This chain links TRBV6-4 with TRBJ1-2; no clear D gene. Germline CDR1 is MRHNA and CDR2 is SNTAGT. There are 13 residues in the CDR3. V was pared by 6 bases and J by 5 bases, with 13 bases between. CDR3 DNA: TGTGCCAGCAGCCCCGGAGGAGAGTATGGCTACACCTTC. Translation gives CASSPGGEYGYTF.